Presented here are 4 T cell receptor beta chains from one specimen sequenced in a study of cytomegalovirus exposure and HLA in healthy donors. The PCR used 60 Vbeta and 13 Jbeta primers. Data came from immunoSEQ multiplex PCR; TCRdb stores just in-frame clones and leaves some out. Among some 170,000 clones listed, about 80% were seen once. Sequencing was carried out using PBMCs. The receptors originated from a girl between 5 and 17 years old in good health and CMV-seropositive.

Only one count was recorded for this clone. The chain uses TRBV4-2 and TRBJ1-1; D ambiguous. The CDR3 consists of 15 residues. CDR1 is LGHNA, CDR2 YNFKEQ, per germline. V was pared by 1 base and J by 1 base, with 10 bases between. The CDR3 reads CASSQGSRENTEAFF. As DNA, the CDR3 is TGTGCCAGCAGCCAAGGGTCTCGGGAGAACACTGAAGCTTTCTTT.

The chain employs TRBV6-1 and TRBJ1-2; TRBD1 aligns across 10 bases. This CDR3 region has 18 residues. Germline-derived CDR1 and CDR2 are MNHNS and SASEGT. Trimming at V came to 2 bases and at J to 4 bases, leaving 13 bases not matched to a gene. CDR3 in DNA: TGTGCCAGCAGTGAACGAATTGGGGGACAGGGGTTCTCCTATGGCTACACCTTC. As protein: CASSERIGGQGFSYGYTF.

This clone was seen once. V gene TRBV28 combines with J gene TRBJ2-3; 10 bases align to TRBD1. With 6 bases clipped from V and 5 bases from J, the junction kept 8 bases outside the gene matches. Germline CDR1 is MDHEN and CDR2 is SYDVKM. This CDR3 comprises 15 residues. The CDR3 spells CASSMRDRGGDTQYF. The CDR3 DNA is TGTGCCAGCAGCATGAGGGACAGGGGAGGAGATACGCAGTATTTT.

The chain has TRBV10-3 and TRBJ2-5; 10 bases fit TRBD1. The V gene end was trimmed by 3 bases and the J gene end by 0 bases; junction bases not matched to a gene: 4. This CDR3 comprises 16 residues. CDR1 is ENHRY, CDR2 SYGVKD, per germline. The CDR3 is CAISDQDRGYQETQYF. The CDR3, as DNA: TGTGCCATCAGTGACCAGGACAGGGGGTACCAAGAGACCCAGTACTTC.